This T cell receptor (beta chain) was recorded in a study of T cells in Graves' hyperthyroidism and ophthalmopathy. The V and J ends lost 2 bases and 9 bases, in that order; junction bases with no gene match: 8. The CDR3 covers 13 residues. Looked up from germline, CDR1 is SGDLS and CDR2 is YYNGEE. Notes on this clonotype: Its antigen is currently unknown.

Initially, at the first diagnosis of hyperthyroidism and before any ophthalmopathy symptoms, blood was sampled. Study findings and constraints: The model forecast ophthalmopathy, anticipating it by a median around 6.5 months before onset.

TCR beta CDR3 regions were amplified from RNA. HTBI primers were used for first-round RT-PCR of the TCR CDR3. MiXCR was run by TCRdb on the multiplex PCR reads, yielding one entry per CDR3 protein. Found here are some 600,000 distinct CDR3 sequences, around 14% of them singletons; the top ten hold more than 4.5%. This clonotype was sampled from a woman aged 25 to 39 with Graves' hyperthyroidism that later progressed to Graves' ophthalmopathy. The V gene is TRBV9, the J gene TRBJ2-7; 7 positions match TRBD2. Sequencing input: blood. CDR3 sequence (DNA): TGTGCCAGCAGCGTCGGGGGAGGGACTCGGCAGTACTTC. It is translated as CASSVGGGTRQYF.